This T cell receptor beta chain was sequenced in a study of beta chain features in type 1 diabetes. On the study more broadly: Cell yields, age and gender were similar between patients and healthy donors.

V was clipped by 3 bases and J by 2 bases; unmatched bases: 11. The length of the CDR3 is 18 residues. The germline gives CDR1 SGHTA, CDR2 FQGNSA. To note about this clone: The antigen remains undetermined.

Study-level results: The naive, central memory and Treg TCRB repertoires of patients appeared to be more similar to one another than those of healthy donors. Fewer insertions but more deletions were seen at VDJ junctions in type 1 diabetes patients.

The investigators reverse transcribed all of the isolated RNA, so they sequenced expressed TCRB transcripts. Using immunoSEQ multiplex PCR, the repertoire was profiled, and TCRdb retains in-frame clones only, with some absent. The sample has roughly 330,000 clones; 9.5% to 11% are singletons. The chain is built from TRBV7-2 and TRBJ2-7; 12 positions match TRBD2. The origin of this receptor is a woman aged 25 to 39 in good health. Sample: naive CD4+ T cells from blood. The CDR3 loop is CASSLPSGRAESTYEQYF. CDR3 bases: TGTGCCAGCAGCTTGCCTAGCGGGAGGGCCGAAAGTACCTACGAGCAGTACTTC.